The 16 T cell receptor beta chains in this list originate from one sample, sequenced in a study of T-cell memory formation after mild COVID-19 (dated by TCRdb to the early 2020s). Library construction relied on 5' RACE. The reads were generated on an Illumina NovaSeq 6000. The public reads were reprocessed in TCRdb via fastp at Q25 and MiXCR, keeping in-frame beta chains. Identical CDR3 proteins give one entry, which carries the most common genes and DNA. In this sample the table shows just over 350,000 distinct CDR3 sequences, 14% of which occur a single time. The ten largest clones add up to about 22% of the sample. Sequencing input: PBMCs or a T cell subset sorted from them (not recorded which). These receptors originate from a man younger than 35 who had mild COVID-19 (a few samples of this study predate the infection). The sample titles of this study are shuffled in the database, so cell type and time point are left out; the donor was told from shared clones.

This clonotype was observed at least ten times. The rearrangement links TRBV7-9 to TRBJ2-5, with 10 bases aligning to TRBD1. Germline V gene data show CDR1 as SEHNR and CDR2 as FQNEAQ (reference sequence). J gave up 2 bases and V 0 bases, and 9 bases lay outside the gene matches. This CDR3 spans 18 amino acids. The CDR3: CASSLAEFRDRGQETQYF. The DNA of the CDR3 is TGTGCCAGCAGCTTAGCCGAATTCCGGGACAGGGGACAAGAGACCCAGTACTTC.

The V and J genes are TRBV5-1 and TRBJ2-7; the match to TRBD2 covers 9 bases. V gave up 0 bases and J gave up 1 base; unmatched junction bases: 5. CDR3 length: 16 residues. The V gene's germline CDR1 is SGHRS and CDR2 YFSETQ. The DNA for the CDR3 is TGCGCCAGCAGCTTGGAACCTAGCGGGGTTTCCTACGAGCAGTACTTC. Encoded protein: CASSLEPSGVSYEQYF.

The chain uses TRBV27 and TRBJ2-7; maybe TRBD1 (5 bases). V lost 5 bases, J lost 3 bases, and 11 bases lay in between. The V gene's germline CDR1 is MNHEY and CDR2 SMNVEV (reference sequence). The CDR3 runs to 13 residues. The DNA of the CDR3 is TGTGCCAGCAGTGGTGACAGTAGCTACGAGCAGTACTTC. Its translation is CASSGDSSYEQYF.

This clonotype came up a few times. This chain links TRBV7-9 with TRBJ2-2, with TRBD2 matching 11 bases. The germline V gene has CDR1 SEHNR and CDR2 FQNEAQ (reference sequence). The V gene end was trimmed by 3 bases and the J gene end by 0 bases; junction bases not matched to a gene: 3. This CDR3 spans 17 amino acids. The CDR3: CASSLPSGGTNTGELFF. CDR3 nucleotides: TGTGCCAGCAGCTTGCCTAGCGGGGGGACGAACACCGGGGAGCTGTTTTTT.

This clonotype was counted between two and nine times. This sequence joins TRBV6-2 or TRBV6-3 and TRBJ1-1, with a tentative D call TRBD1 (5 bases). There are 13 residues in the CDR3. V was cut by 6 bases and J by 1 base, with 9 bases left in between. Looked up from germline, CDR1 is MNHEY and CDR2 is SVGEGT. The CDR3 loop is CASSGDWNTEAFF. In DNA form, the CDR3 reads TGTGCCAGCAGCGGGGACTGGAACACTGAAGCTTTCTTT.

The rearrangement uses TRBV9 and TRBJ2-1; D tentatively fits TRBD1 or TRBD2 (7 bases each). V lost 4 bases and J 2 bases, leaving 13 bases between the germline ends. The germline CDR1 and CDR2 sequences are SGDLS and YYNGEE. This CDR3 is built from 15 residues. CDR3 protein: CASSQGGHPYNEQFF. The DNA of the CDR3 is TGTGCCAGCAGCCAGGGGGGGCACCCCTACAATGAGCAGTTCTTC.

This clonotype was detected ten times or more. This chain uses TRBV12-3 or TRBV12-4 with TRBJ1-1, with 10 bases aligning to TRBD1. V lost 7 bases and J lost 2; bases outside the gene matches: 4. The CDR3 length is 14 residues. In DNA, the CDR3 is TGTGCCAGCACCGGGACAGGGGCTAACACTGAAGCTTTCTTT. It is translated as CASTGTGANTEAFF.

The sample holds a few counts of this clonotype. V usage is TRBV27 and J usage is TRBJ2-5; possibly TRBD2 for D (6 bases). Germline CDR1 reads MNHEY; CDR2 reads SMNVEV (reference sequence). V lost 0 bases, J lost 2 bases, and 13 bases lay in between. CDR3 length: 16 residues. The CDR3 sequence: CASSLSAGLVQETQYF. The CDR3 bases are TGTGCCAGCAGTTTATCGGCGGGGCTAGTTCAAGAGACCCAGTACTTC.

This chain connects TRBV9 to TRBJ2-3, with no clear D. V was clipped by 5 bases and J by 1 base, with 14 bases between them. The germline gives CDR1 SGDLS, CDR2 YYNGEE. The CDR3 sequence is 15 residues long. CDR3 DNA sequence: TGTGCCAGCAGTAGTGCCACCCCCGGCACAGATACGCAGTATTTT. Translation gives CASSSATPGTDTQYF.

This clonotype occurred once. This chain connects TRBV21-1 to TRBJ2-7; the D call in the table, TRBD1, was not verified against the DNA. TRBV21-1 is given as a pseudogene. The CDR3 is 18 residues long. The DNA of the CDR3 is TGTGCCAGCAGCGAAATGGAGCCTAGGACAGGGGAAGGGTTCGGGCAGTACGTC. Translation: CASSEMEPRTGEGFGQYV.

This clonotype has only a few counts. V and J are TRBV28 and TRBJ2-2; possible D gene TRBD1, 5 bases. The CDR3 has 14 amino acids. Trimming cost V 3 bases and J 6 bases, with 11 bases left between them. Per the germline V gene, CDR1 is MDHEN and CDR2 is SYDVKM. The CDR3 DNA reads as TGTGCCAGCAGTTTTGCCAGGGCGGCCGGGGAGCTGTTTTTT. It yields the protein CASSFARAAGELFF.

This clonotype appeared many times. This sequence joins TRBV7-2 and TRBJ2-4; 8 bases are shared with TRBD1. Germline CDR1 SGHTA, CDR2 FQGNSA. This CDR3 comprises 14 residues. After removal of 5 bases from V and 10 bases from J, the junction contained 10 bases not matched to a gene. CDR3 nucleotide sequence: TGTGCCAGCAGCCCACCGGGGACAGGTCATATTCAGTACTTC. Encoded protein: CASSPPGTGHIQYF.

The chain is built from TRBV20-1 and TRBJ1-1, with D possibly TRBD1 on 5 matching bases. The V end was cut by 3 bases, the J end by 1 base, with 9 bases between. CDR3 length: 13 residues. Germline CDR1 and CDR2: DFQATT and SNEGSKA (reference sequence). CDR3 nucleotide sequence: TGCAGTGCTAGCTCGACAGCGAACACTGAAGCTTTCTTT. It translates to CSASSTANTEAFF.

This clonotype was picked up many times. V usage is TRBV12-3 or TRBV12-4 and J usage is TRBJ1-1; D gene ambiguous. This CDR3 is built from 14 residues. The V end was cut by 3 bases, the J end by 1 base, with 9 bases between. The CDR3 DNA sequence: TGTGCCAGCAGTTTTGGAATTACGAACACTGAAGCTTTCTTT. The encoded protein is CASSFGITNTEAFF.

The chain carries TRBV25-1 and TRBJ2-2; TRBD1 matches 8 bases. The V segment lost 1 base and the J segment 8 bases; nucleotides outside the gene matches: 6. Germline-derived CDR1 and CDR2 are MGHDK and SYGVNS. The CDR3 length is 15 residues. The CDR3 sequence: CASSESDRVKGELFF. The CDR3 DNA reads as TGTGCCAGCAGTGAATCGGACAGGGTAAAAGGGGAGCTGTTTTTT.

This clonotype was seen more than once but under ten times. The genes are TRBV25-1 and TRBJ1-2, with D unclear. Germline assignment: CDR1 MGHDK and CDR2 SYGVNS. CDR3 length: 13 residues. Trimming shortened V by 8 bases and J by 0 bases, and 10 bases separated the two germline ends. This CDR3 is CASSGSPNYGYTF. CDR3 nucleotides: TGTGCCAGCTCCGGGAGTCCTAACTATGGCTACACCTTC.